The 28 T cell receptor beta chains given below trace back to one sample, sequenced in a study of a mutant IDH1 vaccine in newly diagnosed glioma. Produced via immunoSEQ multiplex PCR; TCRdb's table is partial and in-frame only. In the table there are about 64,000 clones, 65% to 85% of which are singletons. Time point described: week 11, during vaccination. Each dose of the vaccine consisted of 300 ug of mutant IDH1 20-mer peptide, with topical imiquimod. Their antigen targets remain unknown. The input for sequencing was PBMCs, taken from a glioma patient whose treatment included an IDH1 peptide vaccine. The receptors shown here come from a woman aged 45-65 years with glioma.

The chain uses TRBV27 and TRBJ2-7; 7 nucleotides agree with TRBD1. The CDR3 sequence is 14 residues long. Trimming took 5 bases from V and 2 from J; bases not matched to a gene: 6. Looked up from germline, CDR1 is MNHEY and CDR2 is SMNVEV (reference sequence). In nucleotides, the CDR3 is TGTGCCAGCAGTGCACAGGGGCTCCCCTACGAGCAGTACTTC. It codes for CASSAQGLPYEQYF.

The V gene is TRBV27, the J gene TRBJ2-7; 9 nucleotides align to TRBD2. This CDR3 has 16 residues. The ends lost 5 bases at V and 5 bases at J; junction bases unmatched: 13. The germline V gene encodes CDR1 MNHEY and CDR2 SMNVEV (reference sequence). CDR3 bases: TGTGCCAGCAGTCCCCGTTGGGGCGGGGGGGCGGACGAGCAGTACTTC. Amino acids: CASSPRWGGGADEQYF.

J is TRBJ2-7 and V is TRBV7-2, with unresolved D. Germline CDR1 reads SGHTA; CDR2 reads FQGNSA. V was cut by 2 bases and J by 2 bases, with 10 bases left in between. The CDR3 has 14 amino acids. The DNA of the CDR3 is TGTGCCAGCAGCTTATACGCTGCACCCTACGAGCAGTACTTC. The encoded protein is CASSLYAAPYEQYF.

This clone appeared once. V usage is TRBV19 and J usage is TRBJ1-1; D might be TRBD1 (6 bases). V was trimmed by 4 bases and J by 2 bases, leaving 11 bases between them. This CDR3 comprises 14 residues. Germline V CDR1 and CDR2: LNHDA, SQIVND (reference sequence). The CDR3 reads CASSTGQRNTEAFF. The CDR3 DNA reads as TGTGCCAGTAGTACAGGACAGCGAAACACTGAAGCTTTCTTT.

CDR3 sequence: CASSLALGGHGYTF. The CDR3 DNA is TGTGCCAGCAGCTTAGCATTAGGGGGCCATGGCTACACCTTC. This sequence joins TRBV7-9 and TRBJ1-2; 7 positions match TRBD1. The V gene's germline CDR1 is SEHNR and CDR2 FQNEAQ (reference sequence). V shed 0 bases, J shed 6 bases, and the junction held 4 bases outside the gene matches. CDR3 length: 14 amino acids.

CDR3 nucleotides: TGCGCCAGCAGCCAATCCGGGTACACCGGGGAGCTGTTTTTT. Protein: CASSQSGYTGELFF. This chain links TRBV4-1 with TRBJ2-2; D is unclear. CDR3 length: 14 amino acids. V gave up 2 bases and J gave up 3 bases, with 7 bases separating them. The germline V gene has CDR1 MGHRA and CDR2 YSYEKL.

This chain connects TRBV6-5 to TRBJ1-2; D is unclear. V was clipped by 2 bases and J by 4 bases, with 17 bases between them. In germline, CDR1 is MNHEY, CDR2 SVGAGI. The CDR3 consists of 16 residues. CDR3 residues: CASSYHAAQGFYGYTF. CDR3 DNA: TGTGCCAGCAGTTACCACGCCGCCCAAGGTTTCTATGGCTACACCTTC.

The chain joins TRBV2 to TRBJ1-1; 7 bases map to TRBD1. Germline V gene sequence: CDR1 SNHLY, CDR2 FYNNEI. V lost 4 bases to trimming and J lost 0 bases; unmatched junction nucleotides: 8. The CDR3 extends over 16 amino acids. In DNA, the CDR3 is TGTGCCAGCAGTGCTACAGGGGAGAGACTGAACACTGAAGCTTTCTTT. Protein product: CASSATGERLNTEAFF.

This chain connects TRBV19 to TRBJ2-1; no clear D. This CDR3 is 15 amino acids long. Trimming pared 3 bases from V and 4 bases from J, leaving 13 bases between. Germline-derived CDR1 and CDR2 are LNHDA and SQIVND (reference sequence). Here the CDR3 DNA reads TGTGCCAGTAGTATCACCCGTCCCCAATACAATGAGCAGTTCTTC. It specifies CASSITRPQYNEQFF.

This chain's CDR3 is CASSDTDGPHTF. As DNA, the CDR3 is TGCGCCAGCAGTGATACGGACGGGCCCCACACCTTC. This chain links TRBV10-1 with TRBJ1-2; D gene uncertain. The CDR3 spans 12 residues. The germline V and J ends were trimmed by 3 bases and 12 bases, with 14 bases remaining between them. Germline CDR1 is WNHNN and CDR2 is SYGVQD (reference sequence).

The chain joins TRBV21-1 to TRBJ1-1. TRBV21-1 is given as a pseudogene. There are 23 residues in the CDR3. The CDR3 here is CASSKVRGGSSPTTGIMNTEAFF. CDR3 DNA: TGTGCCAGCAGCAAAGTACGGGGGGGTTCGTCGCCCACGACAGGGATCATGAACACTGAAGCTTTCTTT.

This clone was seen just once. This chain links TRBV5-1 with TRBJ2-6; D uncertain. The V gene lost 4 bases and the J gene lost 2 bases, with 16 bases spanning the gap. This CDR3 comprises 17 residues. From germline, CDR1 is SGHRS and CDR2 YFSETQ. This CDR3 is CASSETLIRTGANVLTF. The CDR3 DNA reads TGCGCCAGCAGCGAAACACTCATCAGGACTGGGGCCAACGTCCTGACTTTC. Looking up the rest from reference TRBV5-1 and TRBJ2-6 gives the full variable domain: KAGVTQTPRYLIKTRGQQVTLSCSPISGHRSVSWYQQTPGQGLQFLFEYFSETQRNKGNFPGRFSGRQFSNSRSEMNVSTLELGDSALYLCASSETLIRTGANVLTFGAGSRLTVL.

This rearrangement joins TRBV6-1 to TRBJ1-1; the D is unclear. Germline-derived CDR1 and CDR2 are MNHNS and SASEGT. The CDR3 is made up of 15 amino acids. Trimming took off 5 bases at V and 4 bases at J, with 17 bases between the two ends. In nucleotides, the CDR3 is TGTGCCAGCAGTACCTGGGAGGGCGCGAGCACTGAAGCTTTCTTT. Protein: CASSTWEGASTEAFF.

The V call is TRBV9, the J call TRBJ2-2, with D unresolved. V was shortened by 5 bases and J by 1 base, with 6 bases between the two germline ends. There are 13 residues in the CDR3. Germline CDR1 reads SGDLS; CDR2 reads YYNGEE. CDR3 in amino acids: CASSGVNTGELFF. In nucleotides, the CDR3 is TGTGCCAGCAGTGGAGTGAACACCGGGGAGCTGTTTTTT. Together with reference TRBV9 and TRBJ2-2, the CDR3 gives the full variable domain: DSGVTQTPKHLITATGQRVTLRCSPRSGDLSVYWYQQSLDQGLQFLIQYYNGEERAKGNILERFSAQQFPDLHSELNLSSLELGDSALYFCASSGVNTGELFFGEGSRLTVL.

This clone was seen once. The V gene is TRBV7-2, the J gene TRBJ2-1; D is ambiguous. Germline CDR1 reads SGHTA; CDR2 reads FQGNSA. CDR3 length: 15 amino acids. V dropped 5 bases and J dropped 0 bases, with 11 bases sitting between them. The DNA of the CDR3 is TGTGCCAGCAGCCCTTACATGAGCTCCTACAATGAGCAGTTCTTC. Translating gives CASSPYMSSYNEQFF.

The chain uses TRBV4-1 and TRBJ2-2, with TRBD1 identical over 7 bases. CDR3 length: 17 residues. Trimming removed 1 base from V and 5 bases from J; junction bases left unmatched: 10. CDR1 and CDR2 from the germline V gene are MGHRA and YSYEKL. CDR3 bases: TGCGCCAGCAGCCAAGGAATGGCAGGGGGTGTAACCGGGGAGCTGTTTTTT. Its protein product is CASSQGMAGGVTGELFF.

The chain combines TRBV9 with TRBJ2-6; D possibly corresponds to TRBD2 (6 bases). CDR1 is SGDLS and CDR2 is YYNGEE in the germline V gene. V lost 1 base, J lost 1 base, and 9 bases lay in between. This CDR3 region has 16 residues. The DNA for the CDR3 is TGTGCCAGCAGCGTACGGACTACTTCTGGGGCCAACGTCCTGACTTTC. It is translated as CASSVRTTSGANVLTF.

The chain uses TRBV5-6 and TRBJ1-2, with 10 bases identical to TRBD1. Germline values: CDR1 SGHDT, CDR2 YYEEEE. The V and J ends lost 4 bases and 2 bases, in that order; junction bases with no gene match: 5. CDR3 length: 15 amino acids. CDR3 DNA sequence: TGTGCCAGCAGCACGACAGGGGGCGGCAACTATGGCTACACCTTC. It yields the protein CASSTTGGGNYGYTF.

The V and J genes are TRBV9 and TRBJ2-6; D may be TRBD1 (5 bases). Between the trimmed V and J ends, which lost 4 bases and 2 bases, there was a span of 10 bases. The CDR3 has 15 amino acids. CDR1 is SGDLS and CDR2 is YYNGEE in the germline V gene. CDR3 nucleotides: TGTGCCAGCAGCCCCATGGGGCCTGGGGCCAACGTCCTGACTTTC. As protein: CASSPMGPGANVLTF. The variable domain in full, with the rest retrieved from reference TRBV9 and TRBJ2-6, is DSGVTQTPKHLITATGQRVTLRCSPRSGDLSVYWYQQSLDQGLQFLIQYYNGEERAKGNILERFSAQQFPDLHSELNLSSLELGDSALYFCASSPMGPGANVLTFGAGSRLTVL.

The gene calls are TRBV6-1 and TRBJ2-4; tentatively, D is TRBD2 (6 bases). CDR3 size: 19 residues. Looked up from germline, CDR1 is MNHNS and CDR2 is SASEGT. The V end was cut by 1 base, the J end by 2 bases, with 21 bases between. In DNA form, the CDR3 reads TGTGCCAGCAGTGAAGGGAGGGAAGGTTGGGGCGCTTCCAAAAACATTCAGTACTTC. Amino acid sequence: CASSEGREGWGASKNIQYF.

V usage is TRBV12-5 and J usage is TRBJ1-5; no definite D call. V lost 4 bases, J lost 0 bases, and 7 bases lay in between. The CDR3 is 14 amino acids. CDR1 LGHNT and CDR2 FRNRAP come from the germline V gene. The CDR3 nucleotides read TGTGCTAGTGGTTATGGGGATAGCAATCAGCCCCAGCATTTT. Protein sequence: CASGYGDSNQPQHF.

Concerning this clone: Other DNA variants within this sample encode the same CDR3. This chain joins TRBV19 and TRBJ1-5, with D perhaps TRBD1 (5 bases). V lost 6 bases to trimming and J lost 4 bases, with 16 bases between them. Per the germline V gene, CDR1 is LNHDA and CDR2 is SQIVND (reference sequence). The CDR3 spans 15 residues. In nucleotides, the CDR3 is TGTGCCAGTAGCATACCCCAGGGAATTAATCAGCCCCAGCATTTT. It encodes CASSIPQGINQPQHF. Together with reference TRBV19 and TRBJ1-5, the CDR3 gives the full variable domain: DGGITQSPKYLFRKEGQNVTLSCEQNLNHDAMYWYRQDPGQGLRLIYYSQIVNDFQKGDIAEGYSVSREKKESFPLTVTSAQKNPTAFYLCASSIPQGINQPQHFGDGTRLSIL.

The chain recombines TRBV5-1 with TRBJ1-2; weak D call: TRBD1 (5 bases). The V gene's germline CDR1 is SGHRS and CDR2 YFSETQ. The ends were cut back, 3 bases at V and 4 bases at J, with 10 bases in the middle. The CDR3 has 13 amino acids. The DNA of the CDR3 is TGCGCCAGCAGCTCCGCCCAGGGCTATGGCTACACCTTC. It is translated as CASSSAQGYGYTF.

This chain joins TRBV5-1 and TRBJ2-1; 7 nucleotides agree with TRBD1. J was trimmed by 7 bases and V by 4 bases; bases with no gene match: 11. The germline V gene has CDR1 SGHRS and CDR2 YFSETQ. This CDR3 comprises 15 residues. The CDR3 spells CASSQRQGVANEQFF. CDR3 in DNA: TGCGCCAGCAGCCAACGACAGGGCGTCGCTAATGAGCAGTTCTTC. The whole variable domain, remainder taken from reference TRBV5-1 and TRBJ2-1, is KAGVTQTPRYLIKTRGQQVTLSCSPISGHRSVSWYQQTPGQGLQFLFEYFSETQRNKGNFPGRFSGRQFSNSRSEMNVSTLELGDSALYLCASSQRQGVANEQFFGPGTRLTVL.

This CDR3 is CASNPPGTGYEQYF. CDR3 sequence (DNA): TGTGCCAGCAACCCTCCAGGGACAGGCTACGAGCAGTACTTC. The V and J genes are TRBV6-1 and TRBJ2-7; TRBD1 agrees at 8 bases. This CDR3 has 14 residues. Per germline, CDR1 MNHNS and CDR2 SASEGT. With 7 bases clipped from V and 3 bases from J, the junction kept 8 bases outside the gene matches.

The genes are TRBV6-1 and TRBJ1-6, with a tentative D call TRBD1 (5 bases). The CDR3 runs to 15 residues. Germline V gene lookup returns CDR1 MNHNS and CDR2 SASEGT. Trimming shortened V by 2 bases and J by 4 bases, and 9 bases separated the two germline ends. The CDR3 bases are TGTGCCAGCAGTGAATTCACAGGTTATAATTCACCCCTCCACTTT. The encoded protein is CASSEFTGYNSPLHF.

The gene calls are TRBV4-1 and TRBJ2-7, with 8 bases aligning to TRBD2. From germline, CDR1 is MGHRA and CDR2 YSYEKL. V gave up 1 base and J gave up 2 bases; unmatched junction bases: 7. There are 16 residues in the CDR3. The DNA for the CDR3 is TGCGCCAGCAGCCAAGTACCTGGCGGGGGGCCCTACGAGCAGTACTTC. Residues: CASSQVPGGGPYEQYF.

The chain recombines TRBV11-1 with TRBJ2-7, with 9 bases fitting TRBD1. J gave up 5 bases and V 3 bases, and 8 bases lay outside the gene matches. CDR3 length: 15 residues. Per the germline V gene, CDR1 is SGHAT and CDR2 is FQDESV (reference sequence). CDR3 region: CASSFPGQGIHEQYF. The CDR3 DNA reads as TGTGCCAGCAGCTTCCCGGGACAGGGTATCCACGAGCAGTACTTC.